This entry lists 5 T cell receptor beta chains sequenced from one sample in a study of somatic mutations in cytotoxic T cells in rheumatoid arthritis. Only in-frame clones appear in the TCRdb table, and some are missing; sequencing was by immunoSEQ multiplex PCR. The data show 15,000 to 20,000 clones, around 80% seen once. The sequencing sample was made of CD8+ T cells sorted from blood. The origin of the receptors is an adult with rheumatoid arthritis.

This clone has a handful of counts. J is TRBJ1-2 and V is TRBV19; perhaps TRBD1 as D (6 bases). The CDR3 length is 15 residues. V lost 8 bases and J lost 5, with 21 bases in between. Germline CDR1 and CDR2: LNHDA and SQIVND (reference sequence). The CDR3 DNA is TGTGCCAGTTTGGGGGCACCAAGCGAGGGGTATGGCTACACCTTC. It translates to CASLGAPSEGYGYTF.

This clone was seen just once. V and J are TRBV19 and TRBJ2-5, with D possibly matching TRBD2 (6 bases). V was trimmed by 1 base and J by 5 bases, leaving 8 bases between them. The CDR3 spans 13 residues. The germline V gene encodes CDR1 LNHDA and CDR2 SQIVND (reference sequence). DNA of the CDR3: TGTGCCAGTAGTATAGTCGGAGGGGAGACCCAGTACTTC. Encoded protein: CASSIVGGETQYF.

The chain employs TRBV6-5 and TRBJ1-3, with unresolved D. The CDR3 has 14 residues. V lost 6 bases and J lost 2, with 11 bases in between. Per germline, CDR1 MNHEY and CDR2 SVGAGI. The CDR3: CASSYRETGNTIYF. CDR3 DNA sequence: TGTGCCAGCAGCTATAGGGAAACTGGAAACACCATATATTTT.

This clone was seen a handful of times. V gene TRBV6-5 combines with J gene TRBJ2-5; TRBD1 is a possible D gene (6 bases). The CDR3 sequence is 15 residues long. Looked up from germline, CDR1 is MNHEY and CDR2 is SVGAGI. V was trimmed by 6 bases and J by 4 bases, leaving 18 bases between them. CDR3 DNA: TGTGCCAGCAGCCCGGGGACAATGGGCGGAGAGACCCAGTACTTC. Residues: CASSPGTMGGETQYF.

V usage is TRBV4-1 and J usage is TRBJ2-7; tentatively, D is TRBD2 (6 bases). CDR1 is MGHRA and CDR2 is YSYEKL in the germline V gene. The V end lost 5 bases, the J end lost 7 bases, and 27 bases lay between the germline ends. This CDR3 spans 17 amino acids. CDR3 residues: CASSTASLVVGGKEQYF. The CDR3 DNA reads as TGCGCCAGCAGCACTGCTTCACTAGTAGTCGGGGGAAAGGAGCAGTACTTC.